This entry concerns a single T cell receptor beta chain. This clone's antigen is unknown. Within one base of it there is no much larger clone, and no base qualities were kept. The data were taken from a study of T-cell memory formation after mild COVID-19 (dated by TCRdb to about 2021). The study in broad terms: TCR sequence clusters from the two donors were found to be largely donor specific. Longitudinal TCRalpha and TCRbeta repertoire sequencing tracked T-cell clones expanding and contracting after mild COVID-19 in a couple of donors. The cohort was made up of two young adult volunteers, one female and one male, who were previously healthy. Overall study results and their limits: Some responding clones were detected in pre-infection memory, suggesting pre-existing cross-reactive memory T cells joined the SARS-CoV-2 response. Contracting CD4+ clones turned up mainly in the CM and EM memory subsets, whereas EMRA was where CD8+ clones were enriched. Only a couple of mild cases were covered in the study, and larger cohorts including severe cases with pre-infection samples were considered necessary. Clones contracting from day 15 to 85 had balanced CD4/CD8 phenotypes, while a second wave expanding from day 15 to 37 was biased towards CD4+. SARS-CoV-2 specificity was not confirmed for the second-wave clones peaking on day 37.

The V and J ends are trimmed by 0 bases and 2 bases, leaving 9 bases between them. Inclusive of the bounding cysteine and phenylalanine, the CDR3 is 15 residues long. Left in the record is the CDR3 DNA by itself, 45 bases read in frame from the first base. The CDR1 and CDR2 encoded by the germline V gene are MNHEY and SVGAGI. Ficoll-Paque density gradient centrifugation was used to isolate PBMCs. TCRdb names Illumina NovaSeq 6000 as the instrument used. TCRalpha and TCRbeta cDNA libraries were constructed by 5'RACE with constant-segment primers, with sample barcodes and unique molecular identifiers being introduced. RNA was extracted from every sample with Trizol reagent. Amplification of the libraries took two PCR steps, and the second step added a second sample barcode plus Illumina TruSeq adapters. The libraries were sequenced on an Illumina NovaSeq using 2 x 150 bp paired-end reads. Per the authors' processing: Reads were demultiplexed and collapsed into UMI-guided consensus sequences with migec v1.2.7. With mixcr v2.1.11, UMI consensuses were aligned to TRA and TRB V and J templates and assembled into clonotypes. Clonotypes were classified as expanded or contracted when called significant by both edgeR and NoisET, with noise models trained on biological replicates. edgeR calls used a false discovery rate-adjusted p below 0.01 and a log2 fold-change threshold of 1. As an exploratory analysis of dynamics, max-normalized trajectories of the 1000 most abundant clonotypes were examined by PCA with hierarchical clustering. Each responding clone was given a CD4 or CD8 phenotype based on the CD4+ and CD8+ repertoires, which had been sequenced separately. Using fastp at Q25 and MiXCR, TCRdb reprocessed the public reads and kept productive beta chains. Identical CDR3 protein sequences are pooled into one entry, listed with their most common genes and DNA. V and J calls and clone size were set by TCRdb, not the authors. The sample table contains 250,000 to 300,000 distinct CDR3 sequences; only one count was recorded for around 15% of them. The ten top clones hold 20% to 25% of the sample.

The TCR was taken from a man aged 18 to 30 who had mild COVID-19 (a few samples of this study predate the infection). The sample titles of this study are shuffled in the database, so cell type and time point are left out; the donor was told from shared clones. The chain is made from TRBV6-5 and TRBJ2-3, with no D gene named confidently. What was sequenced was PBMCs or a T cell subset sorted from them (not recorded which). The CDR3 protein: CASSYSMVPTDTQYF. The DNA sequence is TGTGCCAGCAGTTACTCGATGGTGCCCACAGATACGCAGTATTTT.